These 14 T cell receptor beta chains were sequenced from one sample in a study of glioma-infiltrating T cells after dendritic cell vaccination. Clones were sequenced by immunoSEQ multiplex PCR, and TCRdb holds only the in-frame ones, with some missing. The table has about 73,000 clones, almost 85% seen once; the top ten hold roughly 2.2%. The sequenced sample was blood, obtained before dendritic cell vaccination. The receptors stem from a human donor with glioblastoma.

The table lists this clone with a count of one. The rearrangement links TRBV19 to TRBJ2-1, with 12 bases fitting TRBD2. The CDR3 is 17 amino acids. The J segment lost 0 bases and the V segment lost 7 bases, leaving 7 bases of the junction unmatched. Germline V CDR1 and CDR2: LNHDA, SQIVND (reference sequence). The CDR3 sequence is CASKRLAGVSSYNEQFF. For the CDR3, the DNA is TGTGCCAGTAAAAGACTAGCGGGGGTCTCCTCCTACAATGAGCAGTTCTTC.

The rearrangement joins TRBV11-2 to TRBJ1-5; 9 bases agree with TRBD1. V trimming: 5 bases; J trimming: 4 bases; junction bases outside the gene matches: 6. Germline V gene lookup returns CDR1 SGHAT and CDR2 FQNNGV. CDR3 length equals 15 residues. CDR3 sequence reads: CASSTGTGWNQPQHF. CDR3 DNA: TGTGCCAGCAGCACCGGGACAGGGTGGAATCAGCCCCAGCATTTT.

The V gene is TRBV19, the J gene TRBJ2-5; TRBD1 matches 8 bases. The CDR3 contains 13 residues. The trim removed 9 bases at V and 0 bases at J, leaving 3 bases unmatched. Germline V CDR1 and CDR2: LNHDA, SQIVND (reference sequence). CDR3 DNA: TGTGCCAGCGCGGACAGGGACCAAGAGACCCAGTACTTC. Its translation: CASADRDQETQYF.

The V gene is TRBV9, the J gene TRBJ1-4; no firm D call. Per germline, CDR1 SGDLS and CDR2 YYNGEE. The CDR3 spans 15 residues. V was cut by 4 bases and J by 3 bases, with 13 bases left in between. CDR3 loop: CASSRARAPNEKLFF. The CDR3 DNA is TGTGCCAGCAGCCGCGCGCGGGCTCCTAATGAAAAACTGTTTTTT.

The chain recombines TRBV7-3 with TRBJ2-3; TRBD2 aligns across 9 bases. Germline V gene sequence: CDR1 SGHTA, CDR2 FQGTGA. This CDR3 is 15 amino acids long. Trimming cost V 5 bases and J 3 bases; bases outside gene matches: 6. This CDR3 reads CASSLGLARTDTQYF. The CDR3 nucleotides read TGTGCCAGCAGCCTGGGACTAGCAAGGACAGATACGCAGTATTTT.

The chain's CDR3 is CASSRRKNTEAFF. The CDR3 coding sequence is TGTGCCAGCAGTCGGAGAAAGAACACTGAAGCTTTCTTT. The chain links TRBV6-5 to TRBJ1-1; no firm D call. The ends were cut back, 5 bases at V and 1 base at J, with 8 bases in the middle. CDR3 size: 13 residues. Germline CDR1 MNHEY, CDR2 SVGAGI.

The V gene is TRBV27, the J gene TRBJ1-1; D might be TRBD1 (5 bases). V was cut by 2 bases and J by 2 bases, with 15 bases left in between. The CDR3 totals 16 residues. Germline-derived CDR1 and CDR2 are MNHEY and SMNVEV (reference sequence). CDR3 bases: TGTGCCAGCAGTTTACGTTTCTGGGGCAGAAACACTGAAGCTTTCTTT. As protein: CASSLRFWGRNTEAFF.

The V and J genes are TRBV5-1 and TRBJ2-1; D possibly corresponds to TRBD2 (6 bases). The CDR3 runs 13 residues. The V end lost 2 bases, the J end lost 7 bases, and 10 bases lay between the germline ends. Germline V lookup: CDR1 SGHRS, CDR2 YFSETQ. CDR3: CASSFGAGNEQFF. The CDR3 bases are TGCGCCAGCAGCTTCGGGGCGGGAAATGAGCAGTTCTTC.

This clone was seen more than once but under ten times. The gene calls are TRBV6-1 and TRBJ2-3; the match to TRBD2 covers 8 bases. The CDR3 has 16 residues. The trim removed 6 bases at V and 4 bases at J, leaving 12 bases unmatched. Germline V gives CDR1 MNHNS, CDR2 SASEGT. The chain's CDR3 is CASSEKSGSRADTQYF. DNA for the CDR3: TGTGCCAGCAGCGAAAAGAGCGGGAGTCGCGCAGATACGCAGTATTTT.

Only one count was recorded for this clone. This sequence joins TRBV4-1 and TRBJ1-2; 10 positions agree with TRBD1. CDR3 length equals 19 residues. V lost 1 base, J lost 2 bases, and 13 bases stayed unmatched. CDR1 and CDR2 (germline): MGHRA, YSYEKL. Here the CDR3 DNA reads TGCGCCAGCAGCCAAGGCCTTTCGGGACAGGGGAGGTACAACTATGGCTACACCTTC. Translation: CASSQGLSGQGRYNYGYTF.

The chain has TRBV14 and TRBJ2-7, with TRBD2 as a possible D gene (6 bases). Germline assignment: CDR1 SGHDN and CDR2 FVKESK. CDR3 length: 12 residues. The ends were cut back, 5 bases at V and 5 bases at J, with 10 bases in the middle. This chain's CDR3 is CASSGSSDEQYV. The CDR3 DNA reads TGTGCCAGCAGCGGATCTAGCGACGAGCAGTACGTC.

This chain uses TRBV12-5 with TRBJ1-1, with D possibly TRBD1 on 6 matching bases. V lost 3 bases to trimming and J lost 6 bases, with 8 bases between them. There are 12 residues in the CDR3. Germline V lookup: CDR1 LGHNT, CDR2 FRNRAP. CDR3 in amino acids: CASGLGQSEAFF. The CDR3 DNA sequence: TGTGCTAGTGGTTTAGGACAGTCTGAAGCTTTCTTT.

This chain links TRBV7-9 with TRBJ2-7; 11 bases fit TRBD1. The CDR3 is 15 residues long. CDR1 is SEHNR, CDR2 FQNEAQ, per germline (reference sequence). V trimming: 5 bases; J trimming: 0 bases; junction bases outside the gene matches: 3. The CDR3 reads CASSPGQGVSYEQYV. The CDR3 DNA follows: TGTGCCAGCAGCCCGGGACAGGGGGTCTCCTACGAGCAGTACGTC.

The chain has TRBV11-2 and TRBJ2-5; 10 bases agree with TRBD1. The V gene end was trimmed by 5 bases and the J gene end by 5 bases; junction bases not matched to a gene: 14. CDR3 length: 17 residues. Germline assignment: CDR1 SGHAT and CDR2 FQNNGV. CDR3 sequence: CASSPRPTGGADETQYF. In DNA form, the CDR3 reads TGTGCCAGCAGCCCCCGACCGACAGGGGGCGCGGACGAGACCCAGTACTTC.